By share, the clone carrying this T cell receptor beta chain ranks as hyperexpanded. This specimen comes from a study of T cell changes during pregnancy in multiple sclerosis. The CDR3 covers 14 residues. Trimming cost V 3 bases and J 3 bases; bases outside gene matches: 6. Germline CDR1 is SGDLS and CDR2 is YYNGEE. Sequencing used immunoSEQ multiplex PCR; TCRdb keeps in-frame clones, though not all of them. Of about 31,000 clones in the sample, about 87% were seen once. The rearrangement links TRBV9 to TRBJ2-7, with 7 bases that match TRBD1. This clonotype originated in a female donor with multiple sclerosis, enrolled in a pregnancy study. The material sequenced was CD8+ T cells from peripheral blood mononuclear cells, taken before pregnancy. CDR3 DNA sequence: TGTGCCAGCAGCGGCGGACAGGACCGCTACGAGCAGTACTTC. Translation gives CASSGGQDRYEQYF.